The 9 T cell receptor beta chains below were found in one sample sequenced in a study of CD8+ T cells in alopecia areata. After isolation, RNA underwent reverse transcription to generate cDNA as the sequencing template. The table came from immunoSEQ multiplex PCR; TCRdb's copy has only in-frame clones and leaves some out. The sample gives hundreds of thousands of clones, just over 65% of which show up once; 1.2% is in the top ten. The treatment is: oral pan-JAK inhibitor, 5-10 mg twice daily. Sequenced here: CD4+ T cells sorted from blood, sampled at week 44, from a patient treated with tofacitinib. The receptors stem from a human donor with alopecia areata.

The chain joins TRBV6-5 to TRBJ2-7; maybe TRBD2 (5 bases). The CDR3 length is 11 residues. In germline, CDR1 is MNHEY, CDR2 SVGAGI. V shed 6 bases and J shed 4 bases, with 7 bases lying between them. As DNA, the CDR3 is TGTGCCAGCAGCGAGGGTTACGAGCAGTACTTC. Translating gives CASSEGYEQYF.

This chain joins TRBV19 and TRBJ2-7; D might be TRBD1 (6 bases). V lost 3 bases, J lost 3 bases, and 12 bases lay in between. The length of the CDR3 is 14 residues. Per germline, CDR1 LNHDA and CDR2 SQIVND (reference sequence). CDR3 nucleotides: TGTGCCAGTAGTATTGGGGGACACAGCTACGAGCAGTACTTC. It specifies CASSIGGHSYEQYF.

This clone was seen a few times. This rearrangement joins TRBV11-2 to TRBJ1-5; D remains unclear. Germline lookup yields CDR1 SGHAT and CDR2 FQNNGV. This CDR3 is 14 amino acids long. V dropped 4 bases and J dropped 2 bases, with 9 bases sitting between them. CDR3 sequence (DNA): TGTGCCAGCAGCTCGGGGATGGGCAATCAGCCCCAGCATTTT. Translation gives CASSSGMGNQPQHF.

The V gene is TRBV9, the J gene TRBJ2-3; D might be TRBD2 (6 bases). Trimming pared 6 bases from V and 0 bases from J, leaving 14 bases between. CDR1 and CDR2 from the germline V gene are SGDLS and YYNGEE. This CDR3 region has 15 residues. CDR3 sequence reads: CASTVGGASTDTQYF. The CDR3 DNA sequence: TGTGCCAGCACCGTGGGCGGGGCTAGCACAGATACGCAGTATTTT.

The V gene is TRBV30, the J gene TRBJ2-7; D might be TRBD1 (5 bases). Per the germline V gene, CDR1 is GTSNPN and CDR2 is SVGIG (reference sequence). V gave up 1 base and J gave up 3 bases, with 7 bases separating them. The CDR3 loop spans 12 amino acids. Here the CDR3 reads CAWSGRDYEQYF. The CDR3 coding sequence is TGTGCCTGGAGTGGCAGGGACTACGAGCAGTACTTC. The entire variable domain, with the rest obtained from reference TRBV30 and TRBJ2-7, is as follows: SQTIHQWPATLVQPVGSPLSLECTVEGTSNPNLYWYRQAAGRGLQLLFYSVGIGQISSEVPQNLSASRPQDRQFILSSKKLLLSDSGFYLCAWSGRDYEQYFGPGTRLTVT.

This clone was counted a few times. The chain is built from TRBV15 and TRBJ1-2; 9 bases align to TRBD1. Germline V lookup: CDR1 LNHNV, CDR2 YYDKDF (reference sequence). The V gene end was trimmed by 7 bases and the J gene end by 4 bases; junction bases not matched to a gene: 10. There are 15 residues in the CDR3. The CDR3 region has the DNA TGTGCCACCACCCCGGGGGACAGGGTCGTCTATGGCTACACCTTC. This gives the protein CATTPGDRVVYGYTF.

J is TRBJ1-5 and V is TRBV7-2; D is uncertain. The CDR3 covers 14 residues. V was cut by 5 bases and J by 0 bases, with 8 bases left in between. CDR1 is SGHTA and CDR2 is FQGNSA in the germline V gene. The CDR3 region is CASSRDASNQPQHF. The CDR3 nucleotides are TGTGCCAGCAGCCGCGACGCTAGCAATCAGCCCCAGCATTTT.

The rearrangement joins TRBV5-1 to TRBJ2-5; D unresolved. Looked up from germline, CDR1 is SGHRS and CDR2 is YFSETQ. Trimming left V 0 bases short and J 0 bases short, with 3 bases between. This CDR3 region has 13 residues. CDR3 sequence: CASSLADQETQYF. Here the CDR3 DNA reads TGCGCCAGCAGCTTGGCGGACCAAGAGACCCAGTACTTC.

The chain employs TRBV30 and TRBJ1-2; D not resolved. Germline V lookup: CDR1 GTSNPN, CDR2 SVGIG (reference sequence). CDR3 length: 9 residues. V shed 8 bases and J shed 4 bases, with 5 bases lying between them. The CDR3 coding sequence is TGTGCCGGAGGCTATGGCTACACCTTC. This gives the protein CAGGYGYTF.